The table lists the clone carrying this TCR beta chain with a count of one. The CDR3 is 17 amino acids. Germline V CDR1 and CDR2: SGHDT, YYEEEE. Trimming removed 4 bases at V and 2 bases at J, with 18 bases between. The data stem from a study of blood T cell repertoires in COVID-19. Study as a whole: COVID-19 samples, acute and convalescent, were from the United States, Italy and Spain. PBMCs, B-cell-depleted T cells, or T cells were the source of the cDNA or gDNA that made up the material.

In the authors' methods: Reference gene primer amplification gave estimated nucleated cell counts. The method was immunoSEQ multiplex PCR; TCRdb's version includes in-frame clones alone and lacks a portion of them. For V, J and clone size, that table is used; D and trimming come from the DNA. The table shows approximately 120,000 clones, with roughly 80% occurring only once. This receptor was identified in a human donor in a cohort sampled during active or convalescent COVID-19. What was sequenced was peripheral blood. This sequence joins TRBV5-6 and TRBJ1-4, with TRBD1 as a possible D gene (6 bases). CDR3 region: CASSHFQGSRTNEKLFF. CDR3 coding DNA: TGTGCCAGCAGCCATTTTCAGGGGTCCCGGACTAATGAAAAACTGTTTTTT.